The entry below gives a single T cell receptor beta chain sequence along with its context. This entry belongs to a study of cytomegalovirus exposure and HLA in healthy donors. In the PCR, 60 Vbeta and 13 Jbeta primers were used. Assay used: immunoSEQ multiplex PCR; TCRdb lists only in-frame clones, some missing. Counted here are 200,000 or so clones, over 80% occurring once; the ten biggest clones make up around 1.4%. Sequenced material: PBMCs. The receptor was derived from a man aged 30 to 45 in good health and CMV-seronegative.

CDR3 DNA: TGCGCCAGCAGCCATCAACGGACAGGGACTAACTATGGCTACACCTTC. This sequence encodes CASSHQRTGTNYGYTF. This chain links TRBV4-1 with TRBJ1-2; the match to TRBD1 covers 8 bases. The ends lost 3 bases at V and 0 bases at J; junction bases unmatched: 6. Germline values: CDR1 MGHRA, CDR2 YSYEKL. The CDR3 covers 16 residues.